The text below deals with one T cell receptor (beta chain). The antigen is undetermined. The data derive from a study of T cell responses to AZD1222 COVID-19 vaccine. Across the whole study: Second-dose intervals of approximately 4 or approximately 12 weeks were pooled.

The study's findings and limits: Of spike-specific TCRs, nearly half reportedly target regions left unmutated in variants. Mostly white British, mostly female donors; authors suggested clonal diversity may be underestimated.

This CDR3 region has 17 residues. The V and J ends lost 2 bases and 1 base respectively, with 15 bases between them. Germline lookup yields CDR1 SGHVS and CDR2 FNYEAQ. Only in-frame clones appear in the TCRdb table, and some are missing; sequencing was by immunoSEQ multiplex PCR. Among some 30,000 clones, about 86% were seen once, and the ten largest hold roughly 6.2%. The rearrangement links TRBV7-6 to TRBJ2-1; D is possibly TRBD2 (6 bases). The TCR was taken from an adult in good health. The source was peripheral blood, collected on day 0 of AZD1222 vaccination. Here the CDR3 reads CASSLLSGTGSYNEQFF. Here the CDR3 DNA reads TGTGCCAGCAGCTTACTTTCCGGGACTGGATCCTACAATGAGCAGTTCTTC.